This T cell receptor (beta chain) was captured in a study of shared clonotypes between healthy human individuals. Assay used: immunoSEQ multiplex PCR; TCRdb lists only in-frame clones, some missing. The table has 950,000 to 1,300,000 clones, around 74% seen once. The sequence was obtained from a man aged 18 to 30 in good health. Sequencing was performed on memory CD4+ T cells sorted from blood. As to subset: CD45RA-negative fraction.

The DNA of the CDR3 is TGTGCCAGCAGTAACTGGGACAGGGCTCAACGAAAACTGTTTTTT. Translating gives CASSNWDRAQRKLFF. The chain employs TRBV6-5 and TRBJ1-4, with 9 positions matching TRBD1. The CDR3 runs 15 residues. The junction had 11 bases not matched to a gene; V was cut back by 5 bases and J by 10 bases. The germline V gene has CDR1 MNHEY and CDR2 SVGAGI.